The rows below give T cell receptor beta chains drawn from one sample of a study of T cell responses to AZD1222 COVID-19 vaccine. Assay used: immunoSEQ multiplex PCR; TCRdb lists only in-frame clones, some missing. The sample lists around 140,000 clones, about 91% seen once, with 3% to 4% in the top ten. The source was peripheral blood, collected 28 days after the second AZD1222 dose. The receptors were sampled from an adult who received the AZD1222 COVID-19 vaccine. Both conserved end residues are trimmed from each CDR3. Each record gives: CDR3 length, V gene, J gene, clone size, D gene, CDR3 protein. The D gene is left open where the match is weak. Clone size, where shown, is once, few, many, or a class for clones that have expanded.

11,TRBV4-1,TRBJ1-1,-,-,ASSQNTGIEAF
11,TRBV18,TRBJ2-7,-,-,ASSPDMAYEQY
12,TRBV27,TRBJ1-5,-,-,ASSSAGPNQPQH
13,TRBV5-8,TRBJ1-5,-,TRBD1,ASSFMLGGDQPQH
14,TRBV6-1,TRBJ2-6,-,-,ASSVGDRTGANVLT
14,TRBV5-1,TRBJ2-3,-,-,ASSLNWAGRADTQY
15,TRBV20-1,TRBJ2-2,-,-,SASDDSKKTGPGELF
13,TRBV5-1,TRBJ2-3,-,TRBD2,ASSVLAGGTDTQY
13,TRBV2,TRBJ2-3,once,TRBD2,ASSTSGANTDTQY
13,TRBV6-6,TRBJ1-2,-,TRBD1,ASSPTGGPLSGYT
9,TRBV30,TRBJ1-1,-,TRBD1,AWSSGTVAF
13,TRBV6-1,TRBJ1-6,-,-,ASSERQFYNSPLH
15,TRBV7-2,TRBJ2-3,-,TRBD2,ASSKRTSGSSTDTQY
15,TRBV7-9,TRBJ2-3,-,TRBD1,ASSRFTGTGGTDTQY
14,TRBV7-2,TRBJ2-6,-,-,ASSPRGSSGANVLT
10,TRBV21-1,TRBJ1-1,-,-,ASSTLHRGAF
14,TRBV6-5,TRBJ1-3,-,-,ASSYWTSTVGNTIY
14,TRBV13,TRBJ1-2,-,TRBD1,ASSLGRDRGLYGYT
12,TRBV2,TRBJ2-7,-,TRBD2,ASSGLAGAHEQY
13,TRBV6-6,TRBJ2-1,-,TRBD1,ASSPTGVAYNEQF
12,TRBV15,TRBJ2-7,-,-,ATSRDHHRNEQY
14,TRBV7-9,TRBJ2-3,-,-,ASSLVVGSEQDTQY
11,TRBV29-1,TRBJ1-2,-,TRBD1,SVDQGAPYGYT
12,TRBV7-7,TRBJ2-7,-,TRBD1,ASSPGQGSNEQY
9,TRBV7-2,TRBJ1-1,few,-,ASSPQLEAF
13,TRBV7-2,TRBJ1-2,-,-,ASSFISGDNYGYT
14,TRBV9,TRBJ2-3,-,TRBD2,ASSVYGLAGGRPQY
12,TRBV30,TRBJ1-4,-,-,AWSFLGTNEKLF
13,TRBV30,TRBJ2-3,-,TRBD2,AWRDSGRRTDTQY
12,TRBV6-1,TRBJ1-6,-,-,ASSEAFGNSPLH
12,TRBV6-6,TRBJ1-4,-,TRBD1,ASSRTGIGEKLF
10,TRBV5-1,TRBJ2-1,once,-,ASSLETNEQF
13,TRBV6-5,TRBJ2-5,-,TRBD1,ASRPLQGVQETQY
13,TRBV21-1,TRBJ2-5,once,-,APRGRVGPQETQY
12,TRBV29-1,TRBJ2-3,-,TRBD1,SVQGVPSTDTQY
9,TRBV6-5,TRBJ2-5,few,-,ASSYSETQY
11,TRBV12-3/TRBV12-4,TRBJ2-7,-,TRBD1,ASNAGQGYEQY
16,TRBV4-2,TRBJ1-2,-,-,ASSQDLAAGLPIKGYT
12,TRBV6-5,TRBJ1-2,-,-,ASSYSFNGPGYT
11,TRBV29-1,TRBJ2-7,few,TRBD2,SVNRVSGGEQY
13,TRBV5-4,TRBJ2-7,-,TRBD1,ASSSADRAGYEQY
12,TRBV5-6,TRBJ2-3,-,-,ASSKTTDTDTQY
13,TRBV5-4,TRBJ1-2,-,TRBD1,ASSPDGQGAYGYT
11,TRBV6-2/TRBV6-3,TRBJ2-7,-,-,ASSYGQLYEQY